These T cell receptor beta chains were read from a single sample in a study of a mutant IDH1 vaccine in newly diagnosed glioma. Here immunoSEQ multiplex PCR was the method, and the copy in TCRdb shows in-frame clones only, minus some. Found here are roughly 38,000 clones, about nine tenths of them singletons; the top ten hold 18%. The sample in question was PBMCs, obtained from a glioma patient treated with radiotherapy, temozolomide or both. Source of these receptors: a man aged 18 to 29 with glioma. The CDR3 runs from the conserved cysteine through the conserved F or W. D genes are given only for firm matches. Where a row states a size, it is once, few, many or the class of an expanded clone; other rows omit it.

d_gene	j_gene	len	v_gene	abundance	CDR3aa	CDR3nt
NA	TRBJ1-6	14	TRBV7-6	NA	CASSPQSYNSPLHF	TGTGCCAGCAGCCCCCAAAGCTATAATTCACCCCTCCACTTT
TRBD1	TRBJ2-3	17	TRBV7-9	NA	CASGKYRDRGQVDTQYF	TGTGCCAGCGGCAAATACCGGGACAGGGGGCAAGTAGATACGCAGTATTTT
TRBD1	TRBJ1-1	14	TRBV2	few	CASSYRGGRTEAFF	TGTGCCAGCAGTTACAGGGGAGGAAGGACTGAAGCTTTCTTT
NA	TRBJ1-1	13	TRBV10-2	NA	CASNLQRNTEAFF	TGCGCCAGCAATTTACAGAGAAACACTGAAGCTTTCTTT
NA	TRBJ1-2	13	TRBV30	once	CAWSVVQGLGYTF	TGTGCCTGGAGTGTAGTTCAGGGACTAGGCTACACCTTC
NA	TRBJ2-5	15	TRBV14	NA	CASSPRQLRQETQYF	TGTGCCAGCAGCCCTAGACAGTTACGCCAAGAGACCCAGTACTTC
NA	TRBJ2-7	16	TRBV18	NA	CASSPTYAALNYEQYF	TGTGCCAGCTCACCAACTTACGCAGCTCTGAACTACGAGCAGTACTTC
NA	TRBJ1-1	15	TRBV5-1	NA	CASSLGDGVDTEAFF	TGCGCCAGCAGCTTGGGGGACGGTGTGGACACTGAAGCTTTCTTT
NA	TRBJ1-1	16	TRBV19	NA	CASSPQPGRRNTEAFF	TGTGCCAGTAGTCCCCAACCGGGACGGAGGAACACTGAAGCTTTCTTT
NA	TRBJ2-1	19	TRBV4-2	NA	CASSQEPAGHRLIYNEQFF	TGTGCCAGCAGCCAAGAACCGGCGGGCCACCGCTTAATTTACAATGAGCAGTTCTTC
NA	TRBJ2-7	16	TRBV7-9	NA	CASSLSRAGTSYEQYF	TGTGCCAGCAGTCTATCACGGGCAGGGACTTCCTACGAGCAGTACTTC
TRBD2	TRBJ2-3	18	TRBV30	NA	CAWSVRSLAGGALHTQYF	TGTGCCTGGAGTGTCCGGAGCCTAGCGGGAGGTGCACTCCATACGCAGTATTTT
NA	TRBJ1-2	16	TRBV4-2	NA	CASSQDFTGSEYGYTF	TGTGCCAGCAGCCAAGATTTTACTGGGTCGGAGTATGGCTACACCTTC
NA	TRBJ2-7	16	TRBV4-3	NA	CASSQDTKGLAYEQYF	TGCGCCAGCAGCCAAGATACGAAGGGACTGGCCTACGAGCAGTACTTC
TRBD2	TRBJ2-7	15	TRBV14	NA	CASSQEAGGLYEQYF	TGTGCCAGCAGCCAAGAGGCGGGAGGACTCTACGAGCAGTACTTC
NA	TRBJ1-4	15	TRBV6-6	NA	CASKDSKATNEKLFF	TGCGCCAGCAAGGACAGTAAAGCAACTAATGAAAAACTGTTTTTT
NA	TRBJ2-3	13	TRBV7-2	NA	CASCVPSTDTQYF	TGTGCCAGCTGCGTACCTAGCACAGATACGCAGTATTTT
TRBD1	TRBJ1-2	12	TRBV6-1	NA	CASIQGGDGYTF	TGTGCCAGCATCCAGGGGGGAGATGGCTACACCTTC
NA	TRBJ2-7	15	TRBV2	NA	CASSPQGFPSYEQYF	TGTGCCAGCAGTCCACAGGGTTTCCCCTCCTACGAGCAGTACTTC
NA	TRBJ1-2	16	TRBV7-9	NA	CASSLVRLEGWGGYTF	TGTGCCAGCAGCTTAGTACGACTAGAGGGCTGGGGGGGCTACACCTTC
NA	TRBJ1-4	15	TRBV7-9	NA	CASSLMAADNEKLFF	TGTGCCAGCAGCTTAATGGCAGCTGATAATGAAAAACTGTTTTTT
TRBD1	TRBJ1-4	13	TRBV6-5	NA	CASRGTGEGKLFF	TGTGCCAGCCGAGGGACAGGGGAAGGAAAACTGTTTTTT
TRBD1	TRBJ2-7	14	TRBV5-4	NA	CASSPRDRGNEQYF	TGTGCCAGCAGCCCCCGGGACAGGGGAAACGAGCAGTACTTC
TRBD2	TRBJ2-1	16	TRBV4-3	NA	CASSPGTSGIYNEQFF	TGCGCCAGCAGCCCCGGGACTAGCGGAATATACAATGAGCAGTTCTTC
NA	TRBJ2-1	16	TRBV27	once	CASSQAWGTMHNEQFF	TGTGCCAGCTCTCAGGCATGGGGGACCATGCACAATGAGCAGTTCTTC
TRBD2	TRBJ2-1	14	TRBV6-6	few	CASSYEGYAGDQFF	TGTGCCAGCAGTTACGAGGGATACGCGGGAGATCAGTTCTTC
NA	TRBJ2-7	14	TRBV5-6	NA	CASSLPAGADEQYF	TGTGCCAGCAGCTTGCCGGCAGGGGCTGACGAGCAGTACTTC
TRBD2	TRBJ2-7	16	TRBV30	once	CAWSGPPKGGSYEQYF	TGTGCCTGGAGTGGCCCTCCGAAAGGCGGGAGCTACGAGCAGTACTTC
TRBD2	TRBJ2-7	14	TRBV5-1	NA	CASSGAGGPDEQYF	TGCGCCAGCAGCGGAGCGGGAGGGCCTGACGAGCAGTACTTC
NA	TRBJ2-7	14	TRBV11-2	NA	CASSSGWTHGEQYF	TGTGCCAGCAGCTCGGGGTGGACTCACGGGGAGCAGTACTTC
NA	TRBJ2-1	13	TRBV9	NA	CASSPRGQSEQFF	TGTGCCAGCAGCCCGCGAGGACAGTCTGAGCAGTTCTTC
NA	TRBJ1-2	16	TRBV5-1	NA	CASSLYPPDSNYGYTF	TGCGCCAGCAGCTTGTATCCTCCGGACAGCAACTATGGCTACACCTTC
NA	TRBJ2-7	14	TRBV18	NA	CASSPPDKRYEQYF	TGTGCCAGCTCACCACCGGACAAACGCTACGAGCAGTACTTC
TRBD2	TRBJ2-7	16	TRBV7-2	NA	CASSLGSSGRMNEQYF	TGTGCCAGCAGCTTAGGGAGTAGCGGGAGAATGAACGAGCAGTACTTC
TRBD1	TRBJ1-2	12	TRBV30	NA	CASQGGNYGYTF	TGTGCCTCCCAGGGGGGGAACTATGGCTACACCTTC
NA	TRBJ2-1	18	TRBV5-6	NA	CASSLQRVADRSYNEQFF	TGTGCCAGCAGTCTCCAGCGGGTAGCGGACCGATCCTACAATGAGCAGTTCTTC
NA	TRBJ2-3	14	TRBV5-4	few	CASSLAGVPDTQYF	TGTGCCAGCAGCTTGGCCGGGGTTCCAGATACGCAGTATTTT
NA	TRBJ2-7	13	TRBV7-2	NA	CASSDRTTYEQYF	TGTGCCAGCAGCGACAGGACTACCTACGAGCAGTACTTC
TRBD1	TRBJ2-7	12	TRBV15	NA	CATSRATGSQYF	TGTGCCACCAGCAGAGCGACAGGGAGCCAGTACTTC
NA	TRBJ1-5	16	TRBV7-8	NA	CASSLNPNRADQPQHF	TGTGCCAGCAGCTTAAACCCCAACAGGGCAGATCAGCCCCAGCATTTT
NA	TRBJ2-1	17	TRBV5-4	NA	CASSLGGGGSSYNEQFF	TGTGCCAGCAGCTTGGGAGGAGGGGGGAGCTCCTACAATGAGCAGTTCTTC
NA	TRBJ1-2	15	TRBV7-9	NA	CASSLGGAANYGYTF	TGTGCCAGCAGCTTAGGTGGGGCAGCTAACTATGGCTACACCTTC
TRBD2	TRBJ2-7	17	TRBV11-3	few	CASSSSDRVLAAYEQYF	TGTGCCAGCAGCTCCTCCGATAGAGTTCTAGCGGCATACGAGCAGTACTTC
TRBD2	TRBJ2-2	14	TRBV27	NA	CASSLAGATGELFF	TGTGCCAGCAGTCTAGCGGGGGCAACCGGGGAGCTGTTTTTT
NA	TRBJ1-2	14	TRBV6-5	NA	CASSYGGGDYGYTF	TGTGCCAGCAGTTACGGGGGCGGTGACTATGGCTACACCTTC
NA	TRBJ2-3	15	TRBV6-5	NA	CASSYSPDRTDTQYF	TGTGCCAGCAGTTACTCTCCGGACCGCACAGATACGCAGTATTTT
NA	TRBJ1-5	16	TRBV27	NA	CASSASQGELNQPQHF	TGTGCCAGCAGTGCCTCTCAAGGGGAGCTCAATCAGCCCCAGCATTTT
NA	TRBJ2-7	15	TRBV19	NA	CASSIIHGKGYEQYF	TGTGCCAGTAGTATTATCCACGGGAAGGGCTACGAGCAGTACTTC
TRBD1	TRBJ1-1	16	TRBV4-3	NA	CASSQDSWGQRTEAFF	TGCGCCAGCAGCCAAGATAGTTGGGGACAGCGCACTGAAGCTTTCTTT
TRBD2	TRBJ2-1	15	TRBV5-1	NA	CASTPGTSGYNEQFF	TGCGCCAGCACTCCCGGGACTAGCGGCTACAATGAGCAGTTCTTC
TRBD1	TRBJ2-2	16	TRBV5-1	NA	CASSPTGTANTGELFF	TGCGCCAGCAGCCCGACCGGGACAGCCAACACCGGGGAGCTGTTTTTT
NA	TRBJ2-7	15	TRBV6-5	NA	CASSYYPGPSYEQYF	TGTGCCAGCAGTTACTATCCGGGACCGTCCTACGAGCAGTACTTC
TRBD1	TRBJ1-2	13	TRBV5-4	NA	CASSTQGLYGYTF	TGTGCCAGCAGCACACAGGGGCTCTATGGCTACACCTTC
TRBD2	TRBJ2-7	12	TRBV19	NA	CASSMGGYEQYF	TGTGCCAGTAGTATGGGAGGGTACGAGCAGTACTTC